A selection of T cell receptor beta chains follows, all from one sample in a study of Ad26.COV2.S vaccination and SARS-CoV-2 variants. Assay used: immunoSEQ multiplex PCR; TCRdb lists only in-frame clones, some missing. The sample records approximately 420,000 clones, less than 90% being singletons. Sequenced material: peripheral blood, taken in a trial of Ad26.COV2.S vaccine versus placebo. These receptors came from a person aged 18-60 years who received the Ad26.COV2.S COVID-19 vaccine or a placebo. Each CDR3 is given with its conserved first and last residue. D genes are given only for firm matches. The size entry is marked missing in some rows and otherwise reads once, few, many or a size class.

CDR3aa: CASSFARGWTGELFF; CDR3nt: TGTGCCAGCAGTTTTGCCCGGGGGTGGACCGGGGAGCTGTTTTTT; j_gene: TRBJ2-2; d_gene: NA; v_gene: TRBV28; abundance: NA
CDR3aa: CASSERRNQPQHF; CDR3nt: TGTGCCAGCAGTGAGAGGCGGAATCAGCCCCAGCATTTT; j_gene: TRBJ1-5; d_gene: NA; v_gene: TRBV2; abundance: NA
CDR3aa: CASSQGTRTHTTNEKLFF; CDR3nt: TGCGCCAGCAGTCAAGGCACGAGGACTCATACAACTAATGAAAAACTGTTTTTT; j_gene: TRBJ1-4; d_gene: NA; v_gene: TRBV23-1; abundance: NA
CDR3aa: CATSGRRDRGDSGNTIYF; CDR3nt: TGTGCCACCAGCGGTCGACGGGACAGGGGGGATTCTGGAAACACCATATATTTT; j_gene: TRBJ1-3; d_gene: TRBD1; v_gene: TRBV15; abundance: NA
CDR3aa: CASSRGQASSYGYTF; CDR3nt: TGTGCCAGTAGTAGGGGACAGGCGAGTAGCTATGGCTACACCTTC; j_gene: TRBJ1-2; d_gene: TRBD1; v_gene: TRBV19; abundance: few
CDR3aa: CASSFFRQGRETQYF; CDR3nt: TGTGCCAGCAGTTTTTTCCGACAGGGGCGGGAGACCCAGTACTTC; j_gene: TRBJ2-5; d_gene: TRBD1; v_gene: TRBV28; abundance: NA
CDR3aa: CAISVYPSNQPQHF; CDR3nt: TGTGCCATCAGTGTGTATCCTAGCAATCAGCCCCAGCATTTT; j_gene: TRBJ1-5; d_gene: NA; v_gene: TRBV10-3; abundance: NA
CDR3aa: CASSLAGGSGYNSPLHF; CDR3nt: TGTGCCAGCAGCTTGGCCGGTGGATCGGGTTATAATTCACCCCTCCACTTT; j_gene: TRBJ1-6; d_gene: NA; v_gene: TRBV5-6; abundance: NA
CDR3aa: CASSLSGARYLVYNEQFF; CDR3nt: TGTGCCAGCAGTTTATCTGGGGCCCGATACCTCGTATACAATGAGCAGTTCTTC; j_gene: TRBJ2-1; d_gene: NA; v_gene: TRBV27; abundance: NA
CDR3aa: CASSFLIGVRGAEAFF; CDR3nt: TGTGCCAGCAGTTTTTTAATCGGCGTGCGGGGGGCTGAAGCTTTCTTT; j_gene: TRBJ1-1; d_gene: NA; v_gene: TRBV28; abundance: NA
CDR3aa: CASSTTGGRGMPQHF; CDR3nt: TGTGCCAGTAGTACCACAGGGGGCCGAGGCATGCCCCAGCATTTT; j_gene: TRBJ1-5; d_gene: TRBD1; v_gene: TRBV19; abundance: NA
CDR3aa: CASSPTSFTGTLYEQYF; CDR3nt: TGTGCCAGCAGCCCCACCAGCTTTACGGGTACCCTATACGAGCAGTACTTC; j_gene: TRBJ2-7; d_gene: NA; v_gene: TRBV11-2; abundance: NA
CDR3aa: CASSPRNVAYEQYF; CDR3nt: TGTGCCAGCAGTCCCCGAAACGTGGCCTACGAGCAGTACTTC; j_gene: TRBJ2-7; d_gene: NA; v_gene: TRBV6-2/TRBV6-3; abundance: few
CDR3aa: CATSRGQGASDTQYF; CDR3nt: TGTGCCACCAGCAGGGGACAGGGGGCCTCGGATACGCAGTATTTT; j_gene: TRBJ2-3; d_gene: TRBD1; v_gene: TRBV15; abundance: NA
CDR3aa: CATSRDHGGNTEAFF; CDR3nt: TGTGCCACCAGCAGAGATCATGGGGGGAACACTGAAGCTTTCTTT; j_gene: TRBJ1-1; d_gene: NA; v_gene: TRBV15; abundance: NA
CDR3aa: CASRQGFGGYTF; CDR3nt: TGCGCCAGCAGGCAGGGATTTGGTGGCTACACCTTC; j_gene: TRBJ1-2; d_gene: NA; v_gene: TRBV5-1; abundance: NA
CDR3aa: CASSYMTGRGETQYF; CDR3nt: TGTGCCAGCAGTTATATGACAGGGCGGGGGGAGACCCAGTACTTC; j_gene: TRBJ2-5; d_gene: NA; v_gene: TRBV6-8; abundance: NA
CDR3aa: CASSLSTRETQYF; CDR3nt: TGTGCCAGCAGTTTATCGACCAGGGAGACCCAGTACTTC; j_gene: TRBJ2-5; d_gene: NA; v_gene: TRBV27; abundance: NA
CDR3aa: CASSQQTGGGETQYF; CDR3nt: TGTGCCAGCAGCCAACAGACAGGGGGCGGAGAGACCCAGTACTTC; j_gene: TRBJ2-5; d_gene: TRBD1; v_gene: TRBV3-1/TRBV3-2; abundance: NA
CDR3aa: CASSFHGGQNEKLFF; CDR3nt: TGTGCCAGCAGCTTTCACGGGGGACAGAATGAAAAACTGTTTTTT; j_gene: TRBJ1-4; d_gene: TRBD1; v_gene: TRBV7-9; abundance: once
CDR3aa: CASSYASTGRRTDTQYF; CDR3nt: TGTGCCAGCAGTTACGCCTCGACAGGCCGTAGGACAGATACGCAGTATTTT; j_gene: TRBJ2-3; d_gene: NA; v_gene: TRBV6-2/TRBV6-3; abundance: NA
CDR3aa: CAIIIPSTGGHTEAFF; CDR3nt: TGTGCCATCATAATCCCATCGACAGGGGGCCACACTGAAGCTTTCTTT; j_gene: TRBJ1-1; d_gene: TRBD1; v_gene: TRBV10-3; abundance: few
CDR3aa: CASSDISYNEQFF; CDR3nt: TGTGCCAGCAGCGACATCTCCTACAATGAGCAGTTCTTC; j_gene: TRBJ2-1; d_gene: NA; v_gene: TRBV7-6; abundance: NA
CDR3aa: CASGAGSNQPQHF; CDR3nt: TGTGCCAGCGGTGCGGGTAGCAATCAGCCCCAGCATTTT; j_gene: TRBJ1-5; d_gene: NA; v_gene: TRBV18; abundance: NA
CDR3aa: CASKGQFYGYTF; CDR3nt: TGTGCCAGTAAAGGCCAGTTCTATGGCTACACCTTC; j_gene: TRBJ1-2; d_gene: NA; v_gene: TRBV19; abundance: NA
CDR3aa: CASSLGGTSTDTQYF; CDR3nt: TGTGCCAGCAGCTTAGGGGGGACTAGCACAGATACGCAGTATTTT; j_gene: TRBJ2-3; d_gene: NA; v_gene: TRBV7-9; abundance: NA
CDR3aa: CASSRVAVAFF; CDR3nt: TGTGCCAGCAGCCGCGTAGCGGTAGCTTTCTTT; j_gene: TRBJ1-1; d_gene: NA; v_gene: TRBV7-9; abundance: NA
CDR3aa: CASSQGQEDQPQHF; CDR3nt: TGCGCCAGCAGCCAAGGACAGGAGGACCAGCCCCAGCATTTT; j_gene: TRBJ1-5; d_gene: NA; v_gene: TRBV4-3; abundance: NA